One and the same sample provided the 23 T cell receptor beta chains below, sequenced in a study of T cell repertoires in cytomegalovirus infection. TCRdb re-called the reads through MiXCR, storing one row per CDR3 protein. The sample holds approximately 990,000 distinct CDR3 sequences; approximately 30% are singletons and the top ten take about an eighth. Their recognized antigens are unknown. Sequencing used cultured CD8+ T cells from PBMCs, obtained from culture after CMV antigen stimulation. The receptors were gathered from a human donor in good health (CMV status not recorded). Some clones in this sample may be carry-over from other donors' samples.

This clonotype showed up just a few times. The chain has TRBV10-2 and TRBJ2-1; 10 nucleotides align to TRBD1. The CDR3 runs 19 residues. Germline V lookup: CDR1 WSHSY, CDR2 SAAADI. V dropped 7 bases and J dropped 0; count of bases not matched to a gene: 15. The CDR3 reads CASTSSEPRTGGSYNEQFF. In DNA form, the CDR3 reads TGCGCCAGCACCTCATCCGAACCCAGGACAGGGGGCTCCTACAATGAGCAGTTCTTC.

This clonotype was seen a handful of times. V is TRBV7-6 and J is TRBJ2-5; 15 bases line up with TRBD2. CDR3 length: 15 amino acids. V lost 5 bases, J lost 3 bases, and 1 base stayed unmatched. Germline CDR1 SGHVS, CDR2 FNYEAQ. The CDR3 DNA follows: TGTGCCAGCAGCGGGACTAGCGGGGGGAAAGAGACCCAGTACTTC. Its translation is CASSGTSGGKETQYF.

For this clonotype: A single base separates this from a much larger clone, so it may be a read error. This chain joins TRBV28 and TRBJ2-5; 11 bases line up with TRBD2. CDR1 MDHEN and CDR2 SYDVKM come from the germline V gene. This CDR3 has 15 residues. DNA of the CDR3: TGTGCCAGCAGGTTCCGACTAGCGGGGTGGGAGACCCGGTACTTC. Protein sequence: CASRFRLAGWETRYF.

CDR3 sequence: CATSNPVGTGSPNYGYTF. The DNA of the CDR3 is TGTGCCACCAGCAACCCAGTAGGGACAGGGAGCCCTAACTATGGCTACACCTTC. The chain recombines TRBV15 with TRBJ1-2; 9 bases align to TRBD1. The germline V gene encodes CDR1 LNHNV and CDR2 YYDKDF (reference sequence). Trimming at V came to 4 bases and at J to 0 bases, leaving 12 bases not matched to a gene. This CDR3 is built from 18 residues.

This clonotype was detected many times. The rearrangement links TRBV7-2 to TRBJ1-6; D gene ambiguous. CDR1 is SGHTA, CDR2 FQGNSA, per germline. The germline V and J ends were trimmed by 1 base and 3 bases, with 4 bases remaining between them. This CDR3 region has 14 residues. The CDR3 DNA reads as TGTGCCAGCAGCTTAGATGGCTATAATTCACCCCTCCACTTT. It encodes CASSLDGYNSPLHF.

This clonotype showed up just once. The rearrangement joins TRBV10-3 to TRBJ2-2, with D possibly being TRBD2 (6 bases). Germline lookup yields CDR1 ENHRY and CDR2 SYGVKD. The CDR3 is 16 residues long. V dropped 2 bases and J dropped 5 bases, with 15 bases sitting between them. CDR3 protein: CAISEVFGGRTGELFF. The CDR3 region has the DNA TGTGCCATCAGTGAGGTCTTCGGGGGAAGGACCGGGGAGCTGTTTTTT.

This clonotype was recorded a few times. The chain uses TRBV5-6 and TRBJ2-7, with D possibly being TRBD2 (7 bases). The germline CDR1 and CDR2 sequences are SGHDT and YYEEEE. The CDR3 is 15 amino acids. The V end lost 4 bases, the J end lost 6 bases, and 20 bases lay between the germline ends. CDR3 sequence: CASSPEGGWSAEQYF. Written as DNA, the CDR3 is TGTGCCAGCAGCCCGGAGGGGGGGTGGTCAGCCGAGCAGTACTTC.

A few counts support this clonotype. The chain has TRBV19 and TRBJ1-1; TRBD1 aligns across 8 bases. V lost 4 bases to trimming and J lost 1 base; unmatched junction nucleotides: 2. The CDR3 contains 14 residues. CDR1 and CDR2 (germline): LNHDA, SQIVND (reference sequence). Written as DNA, the CDR3 is TGTGCCAGTAGTAGACAGGGGTGGAACACTGAAGCTTTCTTT. As protein: CASSRQGWNTEAFF.

V is TRBV12-3 or TRBV12-4 and J is TRBJ2-5, with D perhaps matching TRBD1 (5 bases). There are 14 residues in the CDR3. V was shortened by 6 bases and J by 3 bases, with 14 bases between the two germline ends. The CDR3 nucleotides are TGTGCCAGCAGCCCCAGGGTAGTAGAAGAGACCCAGTACTTC. This translates into CASSPRVVEETQYF.

This clonotype appeared a few times. The chain uses TRBV6-5 and TRBJ2-7; a weak D match, TRBD1 (5 bases). CDR1 is MNHEY and CDR2 is SVGAGI in the germline V gene. V dropped 1 base and J dropped 5 bases, with 9 bases sitting between them. This CDR3 contains 13 residues. The CDR3 DNA reads as TGTGCCAGCAGTTACTGGCAGGGCGACGAGCAGTACTTC. Translation: CASSYWQGDEQYF.

There are many counts of this clonotype. This chain links TRBV7-2 with TRBJ1-2; D not certain. Trimming stripped 4 bases from V and 2 bases from J, with 14 bases between. The CDR3 loop spans 15 amino acids. Germline V gene data show CDR1 as SGHTA and CDR2 as FQGNSA. CDR3 residues: CASSSYQTRNYGYTF. CDR3 sequence (DNA): TGTGCCAGCAGCTCCTACCAAACTCGAAACTATGGCTACACCTTC.

The genes are TRBV24-1 and TRBJ1-2; D ambiguous. CDR3 length: 13 amino acids. Germline CDR1 is KGHDR and CDR2 is SFDVKD. Trimming took 3 bases from V and 4 from J, leaving 8 bases between them. CDR3 sequence (DNA): TGTGCCACCAGTGATATAGGCTCCTATGGCTACACCTTC. Translating it yields CATSDIGSYGYTF.

J is TRBJ2-7 and V is TRBV5-1; D is uncertain. Germline loops: CDR1 SGHRS, CDR2 YFSETQ. V was cut by 4 bases and J by 6 bases, with 11 bases left in between. The CDR3 has 12 residues. The CDR3 DNA sequence: TGCGCCAGCAGCCCCCCTGCGACCGAGCAGTACTTC. Protein: CASSPPATEQYF. Complete variable domain (other parts from reference TRBV5-1 and TRBJ2-7): KAGVTQTPRYLIKTRGQQVTLSCSPISGHRSVSWYQQTPGQGLQFLFEYFSETQRNKGNFPGRFSGRQFSNSRSEMNVSTLELGDSALYLCASSPPATEQYFGPGTRLTVT.

The table lists this clonotype with a few counts. The chain links TRBV27 to TRBJ2-1; possibly TRBD2 for D (7 bases). The CDR3 runs 15 residues. Germline V lookup: CDR1 MNHEY, CDR2 SMNVEV (reference sequence). V shed 3 bases and J shed 5 bases, with 14 bases lying between them. CDR3 protein: CASSFWGGANNEQFF. The CDR3 DNA is TGTGCCAGCAGTTTTTGGGGGGGGGCCAACAATGAGCAGTTCTTC.

This chain uses TRBV25-1 with TRBJ1-4; D remains unclear. The CDR3 covers 16 residues. The germline V gene has CDR1 MGHDK and CDR2 SYGVNS. Trimming left V 3 bases short and J 0 bases short, with 11 bases between. This chain's CDR3 is CASSDRSFATNEKLFF. CDR3 DNA: TGTGCCAGCAGTGACCGCTCCTTTGCAACTAATGAAAAACTGTTTTTT.

This clonotype was seen a few times. The chain carries TRBV5-1 and TRBJ1-1; no reliable D call. The CDR3 sequence is 15 residues long. Trimming removed 0 bases from V and 7 bases from J, with 16 bases in between. Germline assignment: CDR1 SGHRS and CDR2 YFSETQ. The CDR3 region is CASSLGMTEYSEAFF. CDR3 bases: TGCGCCAGCAGCTTGGGGATGACCGAGTATAGTGAAGCTTTCTTT. The entire variable domain, with the rest obtained from reference TRBV5-1 and TRBJ1-1, is as follows: KAGVTQTPRYLIKTRGQQVTLSCSPISGHRSVSWYQQTPGQGLQFLFEYFSETQRNKGNFPGRFSGRQFSNSRSEMNVSTLELGDSALYLCASSLGMTEYSEAFFGQGTRLTVV.

This clonotype occurred a few times. This chain uses TRBV4-1 with TRBJ1-3, with 7 nucleotides matching TRBD1. The CDR3 covers 16 residues. Germline V CDR1 and CDR2: MGHRA, YSYEKL. V gave up 4 bases and J gave up 0 bases; unmatched junction bases: 6. CDR3 nucleotide sequence: TGCGCCAGCAGCCCTAGGACAGGTTCCTCTGGAAACACCATATATTTT. Translated: CASSPRTGSSGNTIYF.

This clonotype has at least ten counts. The chain combines TRBV7-6 with TRBJ2-2; TRBD2 matches 16 bases. Germline assignment: CDR1 SGHVS and CDR2 FNYEAQ. V shed 3 bases and J 4 bases; nucleotides not matched to a gene: 5. The CDR3 contains 18 residues. The CDR3 loop reads CASSFGTSGGAVTGELFF. The CDR3 DNA reads TGTGCCAGCAGCTTTGGGACTAGCGGGGGGGCCGTCACCGGGGAGCTGTTTTTT.

This clonotype turned up a few times. J is TRBJ2-1 and V is TRBV11-1; 12 bases are shared with TRBD2. The V and J ends lost 5 bases and 8 bases, in that order; junction bases with no gene match: 7. The CDR3 is 15 amino acids. In germline, CDR1 is SGHAT, CDR2 FQDESV (reference sequence). The CDR3 loop reads CASSPSSGGADEQFF. CDR3 DNA: TGTGCCAGCAGCCCTTCTAGCGGGGGGGCAGATGAGCAGTTCTTC.

This clonotype has just a few counts. The V call is TRBV12-3 or TRBV12-4, the J call TRBJ1-1; D possibly corresponds to TRBD1 (5 bases). Trimming removed 5 bases from V and 11 bases from J, with 9 bases in between. CDR3 length equals 10 residues. The CDR3 DNA follows: TGTGCCAGCAGTGGGGGGTTGGCTTTCTTT. This gives the protein CASSGGLAFF.

The chain uses TRBV6-5 and TRBJ2-1; no clear D. In germline, CDR1 is MNHEY, CDR2 SVGAGI. V dropped 0 bases and J dropped 0 bases, with 9 bases sitting between them. The CDR3 extends over 16 amino acids. DNA for the CDR3: TGTGCCAGCAGTTACTCGACGTCAGACTCCTACAATGAGCAGTTCTTC. It encodes CASSYSTSDSYNEQFF.

This chain links TRBV15 with TRBJ2-3; 12 bases are shared with TRBD2. Germline V gives CDR1 LNHNV, CDR2 YYDKDF (reference sequence). The CDR3 totals 18 residues. With 0 bases clipped from V and 3 bases from J, the junction kept 7 bases outside the gene matches. Here the CDR3 reads CATSRDSLAGGPTDTQYF. CDR3 sequence (DNA): TGTGCCACCAGCAGAGATTCGCTAGCGGGGGGGCCAACAGATACGCAGTATTTT.

V is TRBV2 and J is TRBJ2-1, with TRBD1 identical over 10 bases. The CDR3 consists of 17 residues. Per germline, CDR1 SNHLY and CDR2 FYNNEI. V shed 7 bases, J shed 7 bases, and the junction held 16 bases outside the gene matches. CDR3 loop: CASKERPGTGDGNEQFF. The CDR3 DNA is TGTGCCAGCAAGGAACGACCTGGGACAGGGGACGGGAATGAGCAGTTCTTC.